The 19 T cell receptor beta chains reported below all come from one sample, sequenced in a study of shared clonotypes between healthy human individuals. This table comes from immunoSEQ multiplex PCR, and its TCRdb copy is limited to in-frame clones, with some not included. The sample carries 2.5 million or so clones, around nine tenths recorded once. Sequences were obtained from naive CD4+ T cells sorted from blood. Subset in this sample: CD45RA+ positively selected. Every receptor here comes from a man between 18 and 35 years old in good health.

The chain combines TRBV28 with TRBJ1-2; D might be TRBD1 (6 bases). Between the trimmed V and J ends, which lost 1 base and 3 bases, there was a span of 12 bases. In germline, CDR1 is MDHEN, CDR2 SYDVKM. The CDR3 consists of 15 residues. CDR3 nucleotide sequence: TGTGCCAGCAGTTTATTTAACCCAGGGGACTATGGCTACACCTTC. Translating it yields CASSLFNPGDYGYTF.

Concerning this clone itself: This sample also contains other DNA sequences that code for the same CDR3. V usage is TRBV6-5 and J usage is TRBJ1-1; D unresolved. Germline assignment: CDR1 MNHEY and CDR2 SVGAGI. The CDR3 runs to 15 residues. Deletions cut 0 bases from V and 0 bases from J, with 8 bases between. The CDR3 loop reads CASSYSTGMNTEAFF. Written as DNA, the CDR3 is TGTGCCAGCAGTTACTCAACCGGAATGAACACTGAAGCTTTCTTT.

This clone has only a few counts. The chain combines TRBV29-1 with TRBJ1-1; D not certain. Looked up from germline, CDR1 is SQVTM and CDR2 is ANQGSEA. V lost 6 bases, J lost 4 bases, and 12 bases lay in between. The CDR3 runs 12 residues. CDR3 coding DNA: TGCAGCGTCGGAAAGACGGGCACTGAAGCTTTCTTT. It specifies CSVGKTGTEAFF.

J is TRBJ1-5 and V is TRBV9, with D perhaps TRBD1 (5 bases). Germline CDR1 is SGDLS and CDR2 is YYNGEE. The V end was cut by 0 bases, the J end by 7 bases, with 14 bases between. This CDR3 is 15 amino acids long. This chain's CDR3 is CASSVEGREGQPQHF. The CDR3 coding sequence is TGTGCCAGCAGCGTAGAGGGTAGGGAGGGGCAGCCCCAGCATTTT.

The gene calls are TRBV27 and TRBJ1-2, with a weak D call TRBD1 (6 bases). The CDR3 is 14 residues long. The V gene lost 6 bases and the J gene lost 2 bases, with 13 bases spanning the gap. Germline V gives CDR1 MNHEY, CDR2 SMNVEV (reference sequence). CDR3 sequence reads: CASSLGTTNYGYTF. The CDR3 nucleotides are TGTGCCAGCAGCCTGGGGACAACAAACTATGGCTACACCTTC.

J is TRBJ1-4 and V is TRBV28, with 7 nucleotides matching TRBD1. The V and J ends lost 6 bases and 5 bases, in that order; junction bases with no gene match: 9. This CDR3 has 15 amino acids. Germline V lookup: CDR1 MDHEN, CDR2 SYDVKM. The CDR3 loop is CASRLRRGRNEKLFF. In nucleotides, the CDR3 is TGTGCCAGCAGACTTAGGAGGGGGCGCAATGAAAAACTGTTTTTT.

The gene calls are TRBV6-5 and TRBJ2-7; D is unclear. This CDR3 is 15 amino acids long. CDR1 and CDR2 (germline): MNHEY, SVGAGI. The V end lost 4 bases, the J end lost 7 bases, and 20 bases lay between the germline ends. Written as DNA, the CDR3 is TGTGCCAGCAGTTCCAGGACGGCCCCCCCTTATGAGCAGTACTTC. Amino acids: CASSSRTAPPYEQYF.

This clone was recorded only once. The chain recombines TRBV19 with TRBJ1-4, with 9 bases aligning to TRBD1. This CDR3 has 15 residues. Germline CDR1 is LNHDA and CDR2 is SQIVND (reference sequence). Germline trimming cut 6 bases from V and 7 bases from J; bases unmatched to any gene: 9. Here the CDR3 reads CASSRSWTGVEKLFF. Here the CDR3 DNA reads TGTGCCAGTAGCCGGTCGTGGACAGGGGTTGAAAAACTGTTTTTT.

This chain uses TRBV10-3 with TRBJ2-1; D unresolved. Germline CDR1 ENHRY, CDR2 SYGVKD. Trimming took off 3 bases at V and 0 bases at J, with 9 bases between the two ends. The CDR3 spans 15 residues. CDR3 coding DNA: TGTGCCATCAGTGAAGCTTCTTACTCCTACAATGAGCAGTTCTTC. This encodes CAISEASYSYNEQFF.

The V and J genes are TRBV30 and TRBJ2-7, with TRBD1 matching 8 bases. Germline CDR1 is GTSNPN and CDR2 is SVGIG (reference sequence). The V segment lost 0 bases and the J segment 5 bases; nucleotides outside the gene matches: 12. This CDR3 is built from 16 residues. The chain's CDR3 is CAWSVYPPDRADEQYF. The CDR3 DNA reads as TGTGCCTGGAGTGTATACCCCCCGGACAGGGCGGACGAGCAGTACTTC.

Remarks on this clone: Other DNA sequences in the same sample also yield this CDR3. CDR3 region: CASSLVAGNTEAFF. DNA of the CDR3: TGTGCCAGCAGCTTAGTGGCAGGGAACACTGAAGCTTTCTTT. V is TRBV11-2 and J is TRBJ1-1; D call uncertain. The CDR3 covers 14 residues. V lost 1 base and J lost 1, with 7 bases in between. Germline-derived CDR1 and CDR2 are SGHAT and FQNNGV.

This chain joins TRBV25-1 and TRBJ1-3; the D gene is possibly TRBD1 (5 bases). V gave up 3 bases and J gave up 3 bases, with 9 bases separating them. This CDR3 comprises 14 residues. The germline CDR1 and CDR2 sequences are MGHDK and SYGVNS. CDR3 nucleotides: TGTGCCAGCAGTGAGCAGGGTGGTGGAAACACCATATATTTT. This translates into CASSEQGGGNTIYF. The variable domain in full, completed from reference TRBV25-1 and TRBJ1-3, reads EADIYQTPRYLVIGTGKKITLECSQTMGHDKMYWYQQDPGMELHLIHYSYGVNSTEKGDLSSESTVSRIRTEHFPLTLESARPSHTSQYLCASSEQGGGNTIYFGEGSWLTVV.

The J gene is TRBJ1-2, the V gene TRBV25-1; D not certain. The CDR3 totals 13 residues. Germline V gene sequence: CDR1 MGHDK, CDR2 SYGVNS. V shed 5 bases and J shed 7 bases, with 14 bases lying between them. Here the CDR3 reads CASSREGMGGYTF. The CDR3 region has the DNA TGTGCCAGCAGTAGGGAGGGTATGGGTGGCTACACCTTC.

The chain is built from TRBV7-9 and TRBJ2-5; D not resolved. Germline loops: CDR1 SEHNR, CDR2 FQNEAQ (reference sequence). Trimming took 1 base from V and 5 from J, leaving 11 bases between them. CDR3 length: 14 residues. The CDR3 here is CASSLGSYIETQYF. The CDR3 DNA reads TGTGCCAGCAGCTTAGGCTCCTATATCGAGACCCAGTACTTC.

The chain is built from TRBV11-3 and TRBJ2-3; the match to TRBD2 covers 7 bases. The CDR3 has 14 residues. Germline CDR1 SGHNT, CDR2 YENEEA. Trimming cost V 4 bases and J 6 bases; bases outside gene matches: 7. The DNA for the CDR3 is TGTGCCAGCAGCTCAAGGGCGGGAGTGGATACGCAGTATTTT. This sequence encodes CASSSRAGVDTQYF.

The count of this clone is one. V usage is TRBV11-3 and J usage is TRBJ2-5; 7 bases match TRBD2. Germline loops: CDR1 SGHNT, CDR2 YENEEA. The CDR3 is 15 residues long. V shed 1 base, J shed 2 bases, and the junction held 4 bases outside the gene matches. CDR3 amino acids: CASSLGTAGQETQYF. The CDR3 DNA is TGTGCCAGCAGCTTAGGAACAGCGGGGCAAGAGACCCAGTACTTC.

The V gene is TRBV29-1, the J gene TRBJ1-1, with a tentative D call TRBD1 (5 bases). This CDR3 is 13 amino acids long. Germline V gene data show CDR1 as SQVTM and CDR2 as ANQGSEA. V was clipped by 4 bases and J by 1 base, with 10 bases between them. CDR3 sequence (DNA): TGCAGCGTTGGATATCAGGGGAACACTGAAGCTTTCTTT. This gives the protein CSVGYQGNTEAFF.

The chain employs TRBV28 and TRBJ2-1; the match to TRBD2 covers 7 bases. Germline trimming cut 7 bases from V and 7 bases from J; bases unmatched to any gene: 13. This CDR3 region has 15 residues. The germline V gene has CDR1 MDHEN and CDR2 SYDVKM. The CDR3 coding sequence is TGTGCCAGCAACCCGGGAGGCCCCGCGATTAATGAGCAGTTCTTC. It specifies CASNPGGPAINEQFF.

The genes are TRBV28 and TRBJ2-1, with TRBD2 matching over 15 bases. CDR3 length: 17 amino acids. The V gene's germline CDR1 is MDHEN and CDR2 SYDVKM. With 8 bases clipped from V and 4 bases from J, the junction kept 9 bases outside the gene matches. In DNA, the CDR3 is TGTGCCAGCGAGGGACTAGCGGGAGGCCCCTGGTACAATGAGCAGTTCTTC. Translation: CASEGLAGGPWYNEQFF.